This entry lists 24 T cell receptor beta chains sequenced from one sample in a study of shared clonotypes between healthy human individuals. Clones were sequenced by immunoSEQ multiplex PCR, and TCRdb holds only the in-frame ones, with some missing. This sample has about 490,000 clones, with around 80% found just once. Sequencing used PBMCs. These receptors were obtained from a woman aged 40 to 50 in good health. Some clones in this sample may be carry-over from other donors' samples.

This chain joins TRBV6-6 and TRBJ1-1, with 7 bases fitting TRBD1. Germline CDR1 and CDR2: MNHNY and SVGAGI (reference sequence). V dropped 8 bases and J dropped 1; count of bases not matched to a gene: 10. The length of the CDR3 is 15 residues. The chain's CDR3 is CASDWTGRRNTEAFF. The CDR3 bases are TGTGCCAGCGATTGGACAGGTCGGAGGAACACTGAAGCTTTCTTT.

The chain carries TRBV5-5 and TRBJ2-7; 7 bases map to TRBD1. CDR1 SGHKS and CDR2 YYEKEE come from the germline V gene (reference sequence). Trimming at V came to 4 bases and at J to 3 bases, leaving 10 bases not matched to a gene. This CDR3 has 15 amino acids. The CDR3 DNA reads TGTGCCAGCAGCCTACAGGGGCGGATGAACTACGAGCAGTACTTC. Its translation: CASSLQGRMNYEQYF. The variable domain in full, with the rest retrieved from reference TRBV5-5 and TRBJ2-7, is DAGVTQSPTHLIKTRGQQVTLRCSPISGHKSVSWYQQVLGQGPQFIFQYYEKEERGRGNFPDRFSARQFPNYSSELNVNALLLGDSALYLCASSLQGRMNYEQYFGPGTRLTVT.

The rearrangement uses TRBV9 and TRBJ2-1, with 13 bases fitting TRBD2. V gave up 4 bases and J gave up 8 bases; unmatched junction bases: 12. This CDR3 spans 17 amino acids. The germline CDR1 and CDR2 sequences are SGDLS and YYNGEE. The CDR3 bases are TGTGCCAGCAGCAAAGAGGGACTAGCGGGATTGGGGGATGAGCAGTTCTTC. Amino acid sequence: CASSKEGLAGLGDEQFF.

The rearrangement links TRBV30 to TRBJ2-1; 7 nucleotides agree with TRBD2. The CDR3 is 14 residues long. CDR1 and CDR2 (germline): GTSNPN, SVGIG (reference sequence). Unmatched junction bases numbered 14, after V lost 5 bases and J lost 10 bases. In DNA, the CDR3 is TGTGCCTGGTGCAGCGGGGTTAATGGGGCGGAGCAGTTCTTC. Translation gives CAWCSGVNGAEQFF.

V is TRBV28 and J is TRBJ2-7, with 7 bases lining up with TRBD2. CDR3 length: 15 residues. The junction had 12 bases not matched to a gene; V was cut back by 8 bases and J by 2 bases. Germline CDR1 is MDHEN and CDR2 is SYDVKM. This CDR3 is CASLSREGRAYEQYF. CDR3 sequence (DNA): TGTGCCAGCCTCAGCAGGGAGGGGCGCGCCTACGAGCAGTACTTC.

The V and J genes are TRBV6-1 and TRBJ2-7; TRBD2 matches 12 bases. The length of the CDR3 is 15 residues. Trimming at V came to 6 bases and at J to 4 bases, leaving 7 bases not matched to a gene. From germline, CDR1 is MNHNS and CDR2 SASEGT. CDR3 in amino acids: CASSLTSGSWYEQYF. CDR3 in DNA: TGTGCCAGCAGCCTGACTAGCGGGAGCTGGTACGAGCAGTACTTC.

Turning to this clone: Other DNA sequences in the sample encode the same CDR3. The chain links TRBV9 to TRBJ1-1, with no clear D. Per germline, CDR1 SGDLS and CDR2 YYNGEE. The CDR3 contains 13 residues. The V end was cut by 0 bases, the J end by 3 bases, with 6 bases between. CDR3 nucleotide sequence: TGTGCCAGCAGCGTAGCTAGGGACACTGAAGCTTTCTTT. It translates to CASSVARDTEAFF.

The chain is built from TRBV2 and TRBJ2-3, with TRBD1 matching 9 bases. Germline assignment: CDR1 SNHLY and CDR2 FYNNEI. The CDR3 has 14 amino acids. Losses at the gene ends were 11 bases for V and 1 base for J; bases not matched to a gene: 7. The DNA for the CDR3 is TGTGCCGCTAACCGGGACAGGGGCACAGATACGCAGTATTTT. Protein product: CAANRDRGTDTQYF.

This chain uses TRBV5-1 with TRBJ2-1; the D gene is possibly TRBD1 (6 bases). The CDR3 spans 11 residues. Germline lookup yields CDR1 SGHRS and CDR2 YFSETQ. V lost 7 bases to trimming and J lost 8 bases, with 10 bases between them. DNA for the CDR3: TGCGCCAGCCAGGACAGCCATGAGCAGTTCTTC. As protein: CASQDSHEQFF.

The V and J genes are TRBV28 and TRBJ1-1; D possibly corresponds to TRBD1 (5 bases). Trimming took off 2 bases at V and 8 bases at J, with 15 bases between the two ends. From germline, CDR1 is MDHEN and CDR2 SYDVKM. This CDR3 has 14 residues. This chain's CDR3 is CASSLIRAYSEAFF. Here the CDR3 DNA reads TGTGCCAGCAGTTTAATCAGGGCCTATTCAGAAGCTTTCTTT.

The chain joins TRBV7-9 to TRBJ2-7; D possibly corresponds to TRBD1 (6 bases). Germline-derived CDR1 and CDR2 are SEHNR and FQNEAQ (reference sequence). Trimming cost V 3 bases and J 2 bases, with 11 bases left between them. This CDR3 comprises 14 residues. The DNA for the CDR3 is TGTGCCAGCAGCTTGTGGGACAACCCCTACGAGCAGTACTTC. It translates to CASSLWDNPYEQYF.

The V and J genes are TRBV5-6 and TRBJ2-7; D remains unclear. CDR3 length: 15 residues. The V gene's germline CDR1 is SGHDT and CDR2 YYEEEE. Trimming removed 0 bases at V and 4 bases at J, with 14 bases between. CDR3 loop: CASSLGQLLVYEQYF. DNA of the CDR3: TGTGCCAGCAGCTTGGGTCAGCTACTCGTTTACGAGCAGTACTTC.

This sequence joins TRBV6-5 and TRBJ1-2; D uncertain. Deletions cut 7 bases from V and 8 bases from J, with 20 bases between. CDR3 length: 14 residues. The germline V gene has CDR1 MNHEY and CDR2 SVGAGI. The CDR3 loop reads CASTPALRAKGYTF. The CDR3 bases are TGTGCCAGCACGCCCGCTTTGCGGGCGAAGGGCTACACCTTC.

This clone was detected many times. This rearrangement joins TRBV19 to TRBJ2-2; possibly TRBD1 for D (7 bases). Trimming cost V 9 bases and J 1 base, with 27 bases left between them. The CDR3 is 19 residues long. The germline V gene encodes CDR1 LNHDA and CDR2 SQIVND (reference sequence). In DNA form, the CDR3 reads TGTGCCAGCCAGACAGGGCCCTATGGGGGGCGGGAGAACACCGGGGAGCTGTTTTTT. It is translated as CASQTGPYGGRENTGELFF.

The rearrangement uses TRBV29-1 and TRBJ2-2; 9 bases align to TRBD2. V lost 4 bases and J lost 7; bases outside the gene matches: 4. The V gene's germline CDR1 is SQVTM and CDR2 ANQGSEA. The CDR3 loop spans 13 amino acids. CDR3 coding DNA: TGCAGCGTTGCACGCGGGAGGGTCGGGGAGCTGTTTTTT. As protein: CSVARGRVGELFF.

The chain combines TRBV2 with TRBJ2-5, with TRBD1 as a possible D gene (7 bases). Germline lookup yields CDR1 SNHLY and CDR2 FYNNEI. Trimming cost V 6 bases and J 11 bases, with 19 bases left between them. This CDR3 is 13 amino acids long. The CDR3 coding sequence is TGTGCCAGCAGAGACAGGGATGTTCGGGAGCAGTACTTC. This translates into CASRDRDVREQYF. The full variable domain, rest sourced from reference TRBV2 and TRBJ2-5, is EPEVTQTPSHQVTQMGQEVILRCVPISNHLYFYWYRQILGQKVEFLVSFYNNEISEKSEIFDDQFSVERPDGSNFTLKIRSTKLEDSAMYFCASRDRDVREQYFGPGTRLLVL.

This clone was detected only a few times. J is TRBJ2-1 and V is TRBV14; TRBD2 might be the D (5 bases). The V and J ends lost 1 base and 7 bases respectively, with 17 bases between them. The CDR3 has 16 amino acids. Looked up from germline, CDR1 is SGHDN and CDR2 is FVKESK. CDR3 protein: CASSQGTLIPPNEQFF. The CDR3 region has the DNA TGTGCCAGCAGCCAAGGGACTCTCATCCCCCCAAATGAGCAGTTCTTC.

The rearrangement uses TRBV6-1 and TRBJ1-5; weak D call: TRBD1 (5 bases). Germline V CDR1 and CDR2: MNHNS, SASEGT. V was pared by 4 bases and J by 0 bases, with 13 bases between. The CDR3 is made up of 16 amino acids. The CDR3 loop is CASSALAGYSNQPQHF. In nucleotides, the CDR3 is TGTGCCAGCAGTGCCCTGGCAGGGTATAGCAATCAGCCCCAGCATTTT.

V and J are TRBV2 and TRBJ1-4; 9 bases match TRBD1. The CDR3 has 14 amino acids. V dropped 7 bases and J dropped 10; count of bases not matched to a gene: 10. The germline V gene encodes CDR1 SNHLY and CDR2 FYNNEI. The CDR3 bases are TGTGCCAGCACCCCCGGGACAGGGAAAGGAAAACTGTTTTTT. Amino acids: CASTPGTGKGKLFF.

This chain joins TRBV28 and TRBJ1-4; D perhaps matches TRBD1 (5 bases). CDR3 size: 15 residues. Trimming took 2 bases from V and 9 from J, leaving 16 bases between them. CDR1 is MDHEN, CDR2 SYDVKM, per germline. CDR3 amino acids: CASSLLGPLVKKLFF. The CDR3 DNA is TGTGCCAGCAGTTTACTGGGACCTTTGGTGAAAAAACTGTTTTTT.

This clone was found a few times. The rearrangement links TRBV10-3 to TRBJ1-1; possible D gene TRBD1, 6 bases. CDR1 and CDR2 from the germline V gene are ENHRY and SYGVKD. The ends were cut back, 4 bases at V and 8 bases at J, with 8 bases in the middle. The CDR3 contains 11 residues. The CDR3 protein is CAISVGTEAFF. The CDR3 coding sequence is TGTGCCATCAGTGTGGGGACAGAAGCTTTCTTT.

The chain has TRBV5-1 and TRBJ2-7; 11 nucleotides align to TRBD2. CDR3 length: 14 amino acids. Germline V lookup: CDR1 SGHRS, CDR2 YFSETQ. V was pared by 4 bases and J by 6 bases, with 6 bases of the junction left unmatched. CDR3 in amino acids: CASSMGLAAGEQYF. CDR3 sequence (DNA): TGCGCCAGCAGCATGGGACTAGCGGCCGGCGAGCAGTACTTC. The whole variable domain, filled in from reference TRBV5-1 and TRBJ2-7, reads KAGVTQTPRYLIKTRGQQVTLSCSPISGHRSVSWYQQTPGQGLQFLFEYFSETQRNKGNFPGRFSGRQFSNSRSEMNVSTLELGDSALYLCASSMGLAAGEQYFGPGTRLTVT.

The chain couples TRBV9 to TRBJ2-2; TRBD2 matches at 10 bases. The CDR3 length is 17 residues. The V segment lost 4 bases and the J segment 0 bases; nucleotides outside the gene matches: 6. Per germline, CDR1 SGDLS and CDR2 YYNGEE. CDR3 loop: CASSPTSGSTNTGELFF. The CDR3 DNA sequence: TGTGCCAGCAGCCCGACTAGCGGGTCCACGAACACCGGGGAGCTGTTTTTT.

The genes are TRBV5-4 and TRBJ2-6, with no clear D. V gave up 0 bases and J gave up 1 base, with 8 bases separating them. The CDR3 runs 16 residues. Germline CDR1 is SGHNT and CDR2 is YYREEE (reference sequence). This chain's CDR3 is CASSLDQGSGANVLTF. The CDR3 bases are TGTGCCAGCAGCTTGGACCAAGGGTCTGGGGCCAACGTCCTGACTTTC. The full variable domain, in which reference TRBV5-4 and TRBJ2-6 provide the parts outside the CDR3, is ETGVTQSPTHLIKTRGQQVTLRCSSQSGHNTVSWYQQALGQGPQFIFQYYREEENGRGNFPPRFSGLQFPNYSSELNVNALELDDSALYLCASSLDQGSGANVLTFGAGSRLTVL.